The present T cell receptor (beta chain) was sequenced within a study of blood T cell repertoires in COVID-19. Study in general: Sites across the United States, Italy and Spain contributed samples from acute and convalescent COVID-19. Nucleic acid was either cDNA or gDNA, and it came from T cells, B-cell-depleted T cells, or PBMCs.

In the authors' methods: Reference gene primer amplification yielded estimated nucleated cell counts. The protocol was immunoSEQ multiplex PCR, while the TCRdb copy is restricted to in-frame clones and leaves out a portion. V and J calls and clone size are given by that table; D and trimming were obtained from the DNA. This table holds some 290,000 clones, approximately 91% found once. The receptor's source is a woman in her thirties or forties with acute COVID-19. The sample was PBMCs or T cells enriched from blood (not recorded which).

CDR3 residues: CASSMGQTHSPLHF. The CDR3 DNA reads as TGTGCCAGCAGCATGGGGCAGACTCATTCACCCCTCCACTTT. V and J are TRBV5-5 and TRBJ1-6; tentative D call: TRBD1 (5 bases). With 4 bases removed from V and 8 bases from J, the gap between germline ends came to 13 bases. The CDR3 spans 14 residues. The germline V gene encodes CDR1 SGHKS and CDR2 YYEKEE (reference sequence).